This passage covers 21 T cell receptor beta chains from one sample sequenced in a study of blood T cell repertoires in COVID-19. The repertoire was sequenced with immunoSEQ multiplex PCR; TCRdb's copy has only in-frame clones and lacks some. The sample has about 120,000 clones, around three quarters seen once. Sequenced material: peripheral blood. The source of these receptors is a woman aged 80 or over with acute or convalescent COVID-19.

The J gene is TRBJ1-3, the V gene TRBV15, with D possibly TRBD1 on 6 matching bases. CDR1 is LNHNV and CDR2 is YYDKDF in the germline V gene (reference sequence). The CDR3 is 16 residues long. V gave up 1 base and J gave up 4 bases, with 14 bases separating them. CDR3 amino acids: CATSRGNTGSGNTIYF. In DNA form, the CDR3 reads TGTGCCACCAGCAGAGGGAATACAGGGTCCGGAAACACCATATATTTT.

This rearrangement joins TRBV18 to TRBJ1-2, with unresolved D. The CDR3 spans 11 residues. Germline V gives CDR1 KGHSH, CDR2 LQKENI. Trimming stripped 3 bases from V and 8 bases from J, with 7 bases between. CDR3 sequence reads: CASSPGGGYTF. The CDR3 coding sequence is TGTGCCAGCTCACCGGGAGGCGGCTACACCTTC. The full variable domain, completed using reference TRBV18 and TRBJ1-2, is NAGVMQNPRHLVRRRGQEARLRCSPMKGHSHVYWYRQLPEEGLKFMVYLQKENIIDESGMPKERFSAEFPKEGPSILRIQQVVRGDSAAYFCASSPGGGYTFGSGTRLTVV.

This clone was detected a few times. The chain couples TRBV19 to TRBJ2-1; 11 bases align to TRBD2. V gave up 7 bases and J gave up 9 bases; unmatched junction bases: 14. Germline CDR1 reads LNHDA; CDR2 reads SQIVND (reference sequence). The CDR3 spans 16 residues. The CDR3 region has the DNA TGTGCCAGTACCCAACTTAGCGGGGGGGCCTTGAGTGAGCAGTTCTTC. Translation: CASTQLSGGALSEQFF. Full variable domain (outside the CDR3, taken from reference TRBV19 and TRBJ2-1): DGGITQSPKYLFRKEGQNVTLSCEQNLNHDAMYWYRQDPGQGLRLIYYSQIVNDFQKGDIAEGYSVSREKKESFPLTVTSAQKNPTAFYLCASTQLSGGALSEQFFGPGTRLTVL.

The rearrangement joins TRBV9 to TRBJ1-1; no reliable D call. Germline V gene data show CDR1 as SGDLS and CDR2 as YYNGEE. V lost 0 bases, J lost 1 base, and 10 bases lay in between. The CDR3 contains 15 residues. This CDR3 reads CASSVGSGGNTEAFF. CDR3 DNA: TGTGCCAGCAGCGTAGGCAGCGGCGGGAACACTGAAGCTTTCTTT.

The genes are TRBV4-3 and TRBJ1-4; 8 positions match TRBD1. After removal of 0 bases from V and 6 bases from J, the junction contained 6 bases not matched to a gene. From germline, CDR1 is LGHNA and CDR2 YSLEER. CDR3 length: 16 residues. The CDR3 nucleotides are TGCGCCAGCAGCCAAGAAGGAGGACAGGGATATGAAAAACTGTTTTTT. It encodes CASSQEGGQGYEKLFF.

The chain has TRBV5-5 and TRBJ2-3, with 8 positions matching TRBD2. CDR1 SGHKS and CDR2 YYEKEE come from the germline V gene (reference sequence). The CDR3 has 17 residues. The trim removed 1 base at V and 0 bases at J, leaving 7 bases unmatched. The CDR3 nucleotides read TGTGCCAGCAGCTTGAGCGGGAGTGGATTTAGCACAGATACGCAGTATTTT. Residues: CASSLSGSGFSTDTQYF.

This chain joins TRBV7-2 and TRBJ2-5; 7 nucleotides match TRBD1. The CDR3 is 14 residues long. Trimming removed 5 bases from V and 4 bases from J; junction bases left unmatched: 7. Per the germline V gene, CDR1 is SGHTA and CDR2 is FQGNSA. This CDR3 is CASSLGQSPETQYF. The CDR3 DNA reads TGTGCCAGCAGCCTGGGACAGTCCCCAGAGACCCAGTACTTC.

This chain connects TRBV18 to TRBJ1-6, with 12 bases that match TRBD1. V lost 3 bases and J lost 9; bases outside the gene matches: 3. The CDR3 contains 15 residues. Germline V CDR1 and CDR2: KGHSH, LQKENI. CDR3 in DNA: TGTGCCAGCTCACCGGGACAGGGGGCTGGTTCACCCCTCCACTTT. Protein product: CASSPGQGAGSPLHF. Full variable domain (missing parts from reference TRBV18 and TRBJ1-6): NAGVMQNPRHLVRRRGQEARLRCSPMKGHSHVYWYRQLPEEGLKFMVYLQKENIIDESGMPKERFSAEFPKEGPSILRIQQVVRGDSAAYFCASSPGQGAGSPLHFGNGTRLTVT.

The chain is built from TRBV21-1 and TRBJ2-6; TRBD1, the table's D call, lacks a check against the DNA. TRBV21-1 is a pseudogene. CDR3 length: 18 residues. Written as DNA, the CDR3 is TGTGCCAGCAGCAAAAGGCACAGGGGGCGAAGGGGGGCCAACGTCCTGACTTTC. Translation: CASSKRHRGRRGANVLTF.

This clone showed up just once. This rearrangement joins TRBV7-2 to TRBJ1-6; 8 bases agree with TRBD1. The CDR3 is 16 residues long. Germline V CDR1 and CDR2: SGHTA, FQGNSA. J was trimmed by 7 bases and V by 5 bases; bases with no gene match: 10. CDR3 nucleotides: TGTGCCAGCAGCCTGAACGGACAGGGAAACAATTCACCCCTCCACTTT. It is translated as CASSLNGQGNNSPLHF. Using reference TRBV7-2 and TRBJ1-6 for the parts outside the CDR3, the full variable domain is GAGVSQSPSNKVTEKGKDVELRCDPISGHTALYWYRQSLGQGLEFLIYFQGNSAPDKSGLPSDRFSAERTGGSVSTLTIQRTQQEDSAVYLCASSLNGQGNNSPLHFGNGTRLTVT.

V gene TRBV19 combines with J gene TRBJ2-6; 11 nucleotides line up with TRBD2. Germline V gene sequence: CDR1 LNHDA, CDR2 SQIVND (reference sequence). The junction had 6 bases not matched to a gene; V was cut back by 8 bases and J by 3 bases. CDR3 size: 16 residues. The CDR3 sequence: CASSPGLAVGANVLTF. The CDR3 nucleotides read TGTGCCAGTTCCCCGGGACTAGCGGTTGGGGCCAACGTCCTGACTTTC.

Comment on this clone: One junction end does not reproduce the germline sequence, and a read error may be involved. The CDR3 loop is CASSPTLGLNTEAFF. The CDR3 DNA sequence: TGTGCTAGCAGCCCTACATTGGGACTAAACACTGAAGCTTTCTTT. J is TRBJ1-1 and V is TRBV7-7; TRBD1 is a possible D gene (5 bases). CDR1 SSHAT and CDR2 FNYEAQ come from the germline V gene (reference sequence). This CDR3 has 15 amino acids.

The gene calls are TRBV2 and TRBJ1-6; TRBD1 might be the D (6 bases). This CDR3 spans 15 amino acids. CDR1 is SNHLY and CDR2 is FYNNEI in the germline V gene. V lost 6 bases, J lost 7 bases, and 16 bases lay in between. The DNA of the CDR3 is TGTGCCAGCAGGGGCCTCGCACAGGGAAATTCACCCCTCCACTTT. Its protein is CASRGLAQGNSPLHF. Filled out from reference TRBV2 and TRBJ1-6, the complete variable domain reads EPEVTQTPSHQVTQMGQEVILRCVPISNHLYFYWYRQILGQKVEFLVSFYNNEISEKSEIFDDQFSVERPDGSNFTLKIRSTKLEDSAMYFCASRGLAQGNSPLHFGNGTRLTVT.

The CDR3 spells CAGDRAFHNEQFF. As DNA, the CDR3 is TGTGCCGGGGACAGGGCCTTCCACAATGAGCAGTTCTTC. The rearrangement joins TRBV2 to TRBJ2-1, with 9 bases that match TRBD1. The V and J ends lost 11 bases and 5 bases, in that order; junction bases with no gene match: 7. The CDR3 totals 13 residues. Germline V gene lookup returns CDR1 SNHLY and CDR2 FYNNEI.

This chain connects TRBV6-5 to TRBJ2-4; D might be TRBD1 (6 bases). CDR3 length: 14 residues. Germline V gene sequence: CDR1 MNHEY, CDR2 SVGAGI. V was clipped by 0 bases and J by 9 bases, with 12 bases between them. CDR3 region: CASSYSGAQPIQYF. The CDR3 DNA reads TGTGCCAGCAGTTACTCGGGGGCGCAACCCATTCAGTACTTC.

This chain connects TRBV3-1 (or the pseudogene TRBV3-2) to TRBJ2-7, with TRBD2 identical over 8 bases. The CDR3 spans 13 residues. Germline CDR1 and CDR2: LGHDT and YNNKEL (reference sequence). The V gene end was trimmed by 4 bases and the J gene end by 3 bases; junction bases not matched to a gene: 2. DNA of the CDR3: TGTGCCAGCAGCCGGGGACTAGGCTACGAGCAGTACTTC. Its translation is CASSRGLGYEQYF.

The CDR3 is CASSPNTGVGGYTF. CDR3 coding DNA: TGTGCCAGCAGCCCTAACACAGGGGTAGGTGGCTACACCTTC. The chain combines TRBV7-2 with TRBJ1-2; TRBD1 matches 7 bases. The V and J ends lost 5 bases and 7 bases, in that order; junction bases with no gene match: 10. This CDR3 comprises 14 residues. Germline lookup yields CDR1 SGHTA and CDR2 FQGNSA.

The rearrangement links TRBV30 to TRBJ1-6; D might be TRBD1 (6 bases). V shed 4 bases and J shed 8 bases, with 15 bases lying between them. Germline loops: CDR1 GTSNPN, CDR2 SVGIG (reference sequence). The CDR3 runs to 14 residues. The CDR3 DNA sequence: TGTGCCTGGATCTGGGGGGGCGAAGATTCACCCCTCCACTTT. Its translation: CAWIWGGEDSPLHF.

V usage is TRBV19 and J usage is TRBJ2-6, with D tentatively TRBD1 (5 bases). Germline CDR1 LNHDA, CDR2 SQIVND (reference sequence). V was cut by 7 bases and J by 1 base, with 17 bases left in between. This CDR3 comprises 17 residues. Written as DNA, the CDR3 is TGTGCCAGTACCCTTATAGGGGTCGAATCTGGGGCCAACGTCCTGACTTTC. Its translation: CASTLIGVESGANVLTF.

The V and J genes are TRBV10-2 and TRBJ2-2; no definite D call. V dropped 4 bases and J dropped 4 bases, with 13 bases sitting between them. The CDR3 is 15 amino acids. Germline V gives CDR1 WSHSY, CDR2 SAAADI. The CDR3: CASSGIQSVTGELFF. The CDR3 bases are TGCGCCAGCAGTGGAATCCAATCGGTCACCGGGGAGCTGTTTTTT.

V gene TRBV10-3 combines with J gene TRBJ1-3; 9 nucleotides line up with TRBD1. CDR1 is ENHRY, CDR2 SYGVKD, per germline. Germline trimming cut 11 bases from V and 7 bases from J; bases unmatched to any gene: 3. This CDR3 region has 11 residues. The CDR3, as DNA: TGTGCCTCCGGGACAGGGAACACCATATATTTT. This codes for CASGTGNTIYF.